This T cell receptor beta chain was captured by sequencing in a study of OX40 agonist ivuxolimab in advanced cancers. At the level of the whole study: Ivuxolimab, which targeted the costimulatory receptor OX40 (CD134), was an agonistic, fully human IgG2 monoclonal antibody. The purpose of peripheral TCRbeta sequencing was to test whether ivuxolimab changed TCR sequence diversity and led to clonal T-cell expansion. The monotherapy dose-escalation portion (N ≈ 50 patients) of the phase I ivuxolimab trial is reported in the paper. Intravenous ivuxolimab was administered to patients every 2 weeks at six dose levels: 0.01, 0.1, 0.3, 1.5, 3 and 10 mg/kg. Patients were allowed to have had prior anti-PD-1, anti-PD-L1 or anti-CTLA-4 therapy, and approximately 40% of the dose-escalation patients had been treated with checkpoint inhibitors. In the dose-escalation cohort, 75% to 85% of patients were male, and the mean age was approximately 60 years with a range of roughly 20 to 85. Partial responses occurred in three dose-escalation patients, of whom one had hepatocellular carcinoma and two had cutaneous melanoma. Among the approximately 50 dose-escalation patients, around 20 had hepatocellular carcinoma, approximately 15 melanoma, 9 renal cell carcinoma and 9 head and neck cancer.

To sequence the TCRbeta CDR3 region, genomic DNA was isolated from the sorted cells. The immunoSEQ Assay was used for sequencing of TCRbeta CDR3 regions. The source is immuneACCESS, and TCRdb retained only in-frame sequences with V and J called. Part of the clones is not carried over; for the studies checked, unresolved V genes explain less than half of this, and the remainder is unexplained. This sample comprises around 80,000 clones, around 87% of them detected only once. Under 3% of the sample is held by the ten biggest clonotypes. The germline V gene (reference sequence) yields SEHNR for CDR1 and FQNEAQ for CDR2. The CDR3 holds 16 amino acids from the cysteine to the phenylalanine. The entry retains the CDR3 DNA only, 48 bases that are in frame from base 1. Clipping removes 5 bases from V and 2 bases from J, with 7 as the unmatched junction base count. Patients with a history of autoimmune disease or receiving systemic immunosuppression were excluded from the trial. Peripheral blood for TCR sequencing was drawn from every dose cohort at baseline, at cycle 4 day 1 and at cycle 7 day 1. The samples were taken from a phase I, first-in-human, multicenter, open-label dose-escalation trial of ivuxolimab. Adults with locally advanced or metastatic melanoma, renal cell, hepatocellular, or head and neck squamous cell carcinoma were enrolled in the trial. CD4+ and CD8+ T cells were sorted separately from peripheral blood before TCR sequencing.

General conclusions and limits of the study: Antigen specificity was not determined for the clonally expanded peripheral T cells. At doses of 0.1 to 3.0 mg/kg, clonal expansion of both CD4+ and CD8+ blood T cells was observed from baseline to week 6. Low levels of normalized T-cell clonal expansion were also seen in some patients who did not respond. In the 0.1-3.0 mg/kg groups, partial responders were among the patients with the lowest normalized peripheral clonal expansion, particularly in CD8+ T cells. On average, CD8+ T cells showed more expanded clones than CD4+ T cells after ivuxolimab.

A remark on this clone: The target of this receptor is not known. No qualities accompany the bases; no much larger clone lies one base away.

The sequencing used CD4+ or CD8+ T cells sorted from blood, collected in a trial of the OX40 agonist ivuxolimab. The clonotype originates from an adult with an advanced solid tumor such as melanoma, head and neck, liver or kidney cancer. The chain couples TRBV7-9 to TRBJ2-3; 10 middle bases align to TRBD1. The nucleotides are TGTGCCAGCAGCCCTCCCGGGACAGGGGTCACAGATACGCAGTATTTT. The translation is CASSPPGTGVTDTQYF.